The 24 T cell receptor beta chains reported below all come from one sample, sequenced in a study of cytomegalovirus exposure and HLA in healthy donors. Researchers ran the PCR with 60 Vbeta and 13 Jbeta primers. Clones were read by immunoSEQ multiplex PCR, and TCRdb kept only the in-frame ones, dropping some. The listing contains around 80,000 clones. Sequenced material: PBMCs. These receptors were obtained from a boy younger than 18 in good health and CMV-seronegative.

The CDR3 nucleotides are TGTGCCTGGAGTTCGACTAGCGCCAATGAGCAGTTCTTC. This sequence encodes CAWSSTSANEQFF. The chain employs TRBV30 and TRBJ2-1, with 8 bases identical to TRBD2. The CDR3 consists of 13 residues. V shed 2 bases and J 6 bases; nucleotides not matched to a gene: 3. Germline lookup yields CDR1 GTSNPN and CDR2 SVGIG (reference sequence).

The V gene is TRBV5-1, the J gene TRBJ2-3; TRBD2 is a possible D gene (5 bases). V dropped 0 bases and J dropped 4 bases, with 12 bases sitting between them. Germline CDR1 SGHRS, CDR2 YFSETQ. The CDR3 is 15 residues long. CDR3 DNA sequence: TGCGCCAGCAGCTTGGCAGATGCGGGTGCAGATACGCAGTATTTT. It translates to CASSLADAGADTQYF.

The CDR3 nucleotides are TGTGCCAGCAGCTATACGCCGGGACAGGGGAACACTGAAGCTTTCTTT. This translates into CASSYTPGQGNTEAFF. The chain joins TRBV13 to TRBJ1-1; 9 bases match TRBD1. Looked up from germline, CDR1 is PRHDT and CDR2 is FYEKMQ (reference sequence). Trimming at V came to 4 bases and at J to 1 base, leaving 7 bases not matched to a gene. There are 16 residues in the CDR3.

CDR3: CASSPESQGSEQYF. The CDR3 DNA follows: TGTGCCAGCTCACCAGAGTCACAGGGGAGCGAGCAGTACTTC. V is TRBV18 and J is TRBJ2-7; 7 bases match TRBD1. Trimming at V came to 2 bases and at J to 6 bases, leaving 7 bases not matched to a gene. Per the germline V gene, CDR1 is KGHSH and CDR2 is LQKENI. The CDR3 has 14 amino acids.

The chain carries TRBV15 and TRBJ2-1, with unresolved D. Germline V gene sequence: CDR1 LNHNV, CDR2 YYDKDF (reference sequence). The V and J ends lost 2 bases and 7 bases respectively, with 9 bases between them. The CDR3 has 13 amino acids. The DNA of the CDR3 is TGTGCCACCAGCAGACCAGGTAGGAATGAGCAGTTCTTC. Its protein product is CATSRPGRNEQFF.

The genes are TRBV5-1 and TRBJ2-5; D possibly corresponds to TRBD1 (5 bases). The CDR3 totals 12 residues. Trimming took 5 bases from V and 5 from J, leaving 10 bases between them. Per the germline V gene, CDR1 is SGHRS and CDR2 is YFSETQ. CDR3 nucleotides: TGCGCCAGCAGTCACGCAGGGGAGACCCAGTACTTC. Protein product: CASSHAGETQYF.

V gene TRBV5-1 combines with J gene TRBJ2-7; 12 nucleotides agree with TRBD2. The CDR3 length is 18 residues. The germline V gene encodes CDR1 SGHRS and CDR2 YFSETQ. Germline trimming cut 3 bases from V and 2 bases from J; bases unmatched to any gene: 12. CDR3 in DNA: TGCGCCAGCAGCTCCGGACTAGCGGGACGGACGACGACCTACGAGCAGTACTTC. It specifies CASSSGLAGRTTTYEQYF.

CDR3 bases: TGTGCCAGCAGCTCCTTACCGGGACAGGGGAACACTGAAGCTTTCTTT. Amino acid sequence: CASSSLPGQGNTEAFF. The V call is TRBV13, the J call TRBJ1-1; 9 nucleotides align to TRBD1. The germline V gene encodes CDR1 PRHDT and CDR2 FYEKMQ (reference sequence). The CDR3 is 16 amino acids. J was trimmed by 1 base and V by 4 bases; bases with no gene match: 7.

The V and J genes are TRBV15 and TRBJ2-5; weak D call: TRBD1 (6 bases). The CDR3 extends over 14 amino acids. From germline, CDR1 is LNHNV and CDR2 YYDKDF (reference sequence). V was pared by 3 bases and J by 5 bases, with 13 bases between. This CDR3 reads CATSRGNREETQYF. DNA for the CDR3: TGTGCCACCAGCAGGGGGAACAGGGAGGAGACCCAGTACTTC.

In nucleotides, the CDR3 is TGCGCCAGCAGCCAAGGTTTAACTAGCGGGAGGGCCGGTGGGGAGCTGTTTTTT. It yields the protein CASSQGLTSGRAGGELFF. The chain couples TRBV4-3 to TRBJ2-2; 13 positions match TRBD2. Germline V gene sequence: CDR1 LGHNA, CDR2 YSLEER. Trimming at V came to 1 base and at J to 8 bases, leaving 10 bases not matched to a gene. The CDR3 has 18 amino acids.

V usage is TRBV5-6 and J usage is TRBJ1-1; D is unclear. The CDR3 length is 14 residues. CDR1 SGHDT and CDR2 YYEEEE come from the germline V gene. V lost 4 bases to trimming and J lost 11 bases, with 21 bases between them. CDR3 loop: CASSIPFTQGAAFF. As DNA, the CDR3 is TGTGCCAGCAGCATACCCTTTACTCAAGGAGCTGCTTTCTTT. The whole variable domain, filled in from reference TRBV5-6 and TRBJ1-1, reads DAGVTQSPTHLIKTRGQQVTLRCSPKSGHDTVSWYQQALGQGPQFIFQYYEEEERQRGNFPDRFSGHQFPNYSSELNVNALLLGDSALYLCASSIPFTQGAAFFGQGTRLTVV.

V usage is TRBV5-6 and J usage is TRBJ1-2; 7 bases align to TRBD1. J gave up 8 bases and V 0 bases, and 7 bases lay outside the gene matches. Germline values: CDR1 SGHDT, CDR2 YYEEEE. The CDR3 extends over 14 amino acids. CDR3 in DNA: TGTGCCAGCAGCTTGGGGGGTCGACAGGGCGGCTACACCTTC. Translation: CASSLGGRQGGYTF.

The chain carries TRBV7-6 and TRBJ2-7, with 7 bases identical to TRBD1. With 5 bases clipped from V and 3 bases from J, the junction kept 13 bases outside the gene matches. Germline assignment: CDR1 SGHVS and CDR2 FNYEAQ. The CDR3 has 16 residues. CDR3 protein: CASSLAGPGTVYEQYF. The DNA for the CDR3 is TGTGCCAGCAGCCTGGCGGGTCCCGGGACAGTCTACGAGCAGTACTTC.

This chain connects TRBV29-1 to TRBJ2-3, with 8 bases identical to TRBD2. The CDR3 runs to 14 residues. From germline, CDR1 is SQVTM and CDR2 ANQGSEA. V lost 7 bases and J lost 1; bases outside the gene matches: 7. The CDR3 coding sequence is TGCAGCGCACGACTAGCGAGGGGCACAGATACGCAGTATTTT. The encoded protein is CSARLARGTDTQYF.

V gene TRBV6-1 combines with J gene TRBJ2-3; 10 nucleotides align to TRBD2. Germline CDR1 and CDR2: MNHNS and SASEGT. With 7 bases clipped from V and 4 bases from J, the junction kept 8 bases outside the gene matches. The CDR3 contains 15 residues. Here the CDR3 reads CASTQLAGGADTQYF. Here the CDR3 DNA reads TGTGCCAGCACACAGTTAGCGGGAGGTGCAGATACGCAGTATTTT.

This rearrangement joins TRBV19 to TRBJ2-1; TRBD1 agrees at 9 bases. V lost 7 bases and J lost 5; bases outside the gene matches: 6. Germline values: CDR1 LNHDA, CDR2 SQIVND (reference sequence). The length of the CDR3 is 14 residues. CDR3 coding DNA: TGTGCCAGTACTACAGGGGGCTTTAACAATGAGCAGTTCTTC. Residues: CASTTGGFNNEQFF.

The chain joins TRBV5-1 to TRBJ2-7; 9 bases fit TRBD1. Germline trimming cut 4 bases from V and 2 bases from J; bases unmatched to any gene: 10. Germline values: CDR1 SGHRS, CDR2 YFSETQ. The CDR3 runs 16 residues. CDR3 loop: CASSMAPGQGTYEQYF. The CDR3, as DNA: TGCGCCAGCAGCATGGCCCCGGGACAGGGAACCTACGAGCAGTACTTC.

The CDR3 nucleotides read TGTGCCAGCAGCGCCGGGACAGGGGATGGCTACACCTTC. It yields the protein CASSAGTGDGYTF. The gene calls are TRBV6-6 and TRBJ1-2; 10 positions agree with TRBD1. The CDR3 sequence is 13 residues long. Trimming took 6 bases from V and 6 from J; bases not matched to a gene: 4. Looked up from germline, CDR1 is MNHNY and CDR2 is SVGAGI (reference sequence).

The chain joins TRBV29-1 to TRBJ1-1, with TRBD1 matching over 7 bases. The V and J ends lost 1 base and 1 base, in that order; junction bases with no gene match: 3. The germline gives CDR1 SQVTM, CDR2 ANQGSEA. The CDR3 extends over 14 amino acids. CDR3 bases: TGCAGCGTTGAAGGGGACAGCAAGAACACTGAAGCTTTCTTT. It codes for CSVEGDSKNTEAFF.

In regard to this clone: Other DNA sequences in this sample translate to the same CDR3. This CDR3 reads CASSQGRMGPAAGELFF. CDR3 bases: TGCGCCAGCAGCCAAGGTCGTATGGGGCCTGCCGCCGGGGAGCTGTTTTTT. This chain links TRBV4-1 with TRBJ2-2, with D maybe TRBD1 (5 bases). This CDR3 spans 17 amino acids. V lost 1 base and J lost 6, with 18 bases in between. Germline loops: CDR1 MGHRA, CDR2 YSYEKL.

The chain combines TRBV29-1 with TRBJ1-5, with 7 bases fitting TRBD1. There are 12 residues in the CDR3. V was clipped by 7 bases and J by 5 bases; unmatched bases: 5. CDR1 SQVTM and CDR2 ANQGSEA come from the germline V gene. The CDR3 spells CSGGDRDQPQHF. CDR3 nucleotides: TGCAGCGGGGGGGACAGAGATCAGCCCCAGCATTTT.

The V call is TRBV11-3, the J call TRBJ1-1, with 9 bases lining up with TRBD1. V lost 5 bases and J lost 1; bases outside the gene matches: 2. The germline V gene has CDR1 SGHNT and CDR2 YENEEA. The CDR3 runs to 14 residues. Here the CDR3 DNA reads TGTGCCAGCAGCATGGGACAGGGGAACACTGAAGCTTTCTTT. The encoded protein is CASSMGQGNTEAFF. The full variable domain, completed using reference TRBV11-3 and TRBJ1-1, is EAGVVQSPRYKIIEKKQPVAFWCNPISGHNTLYWYLQNLGQGPELLIRYENEEAVDDSQLPKDRFSAERLKGVDSTLKIQPAELGDSAVYLCASSMGQGNTEAFFGQGTRLTVV.

The chain couples TRBV2 to TRBJ1-1, with a possible D match to TRBD1 (5 bases). Trimming shortened V by 3 bases and J by 8 bases, and 19 bases separated the two germline ends. The CDR3 spans 15 residues. CDR1 is SNHLY, CDR2 FYNNEI, per germline. As DNA, the CDR3 is TGTGCCAGCAGTGAGACAGACCACCCTCCGGCCGAAGCTTTCTTT. Encoded protein: CASSETDHPPAEAFF.

This rearrangement joins TRBV19 to TRBJ2-4; TRBD2 is a possible D gene (6 bases). Germline loops: CDR1 LNHDA, CDR2 SQIVND (reference sequence). The CDR3 loop spans 20 amino acids. V lost 7 bases to trimming and J lost 0 bases, with 28 bases between them. The CDR3 here is CASIVPPEGPYVEAKNIQYF. CDR3 DNA: TGTGCCAGTATAGTCCCACCGGAGGGGCCTTATGTTGAAGCCAAAAACATTCAGTACTTC. Variable domain in full (rest from reference TRBV19 and TRBJ2-4): DGGITQSPKYLFRKEGQNVTLSCEQNLNHDAMYWYRQDPGQGLRLIYYSQIVNDFQKGDIAEGYSVSREKKESFPLTVTSAQKNPTAFYLCASIVPPEGPYVEAKNIQYFGAGTRLSVL.